This T cell receptor beta chain was captured by sequencing in a study of lymphopenia after photon versus proton radiotherapy. Study observations and caveats: Post-nadir diversity loss with photons came from oligoclonal expansion, particularly CD8+ Temra cells.

Profiled with immunoSEQ multiplex PCR; TCRdb holds only in-frame clones, not every one. This table holds roughly 76,000 clones, around 90% found once. Of note for this clone: Its antigen is not identified.

Germline-derived CDR1 and CDR2 are SGDLS and YYNGEE. This CDR3 has 15 residues. V was clipped by 4 bases and J by 5 bases, with 18 bases between them. Specimen: peripheral blood, collected from a patient treated with photon-based radiotherapy. This chain uses TRBV9 with TRBJ2-5; D is ambiguous. The TCR originated in a woman between 40 and 55 years old with cholangiocarcinoma. The CDR3 bases are TGTGCCAGCAGCCCGAGTCAGCTCCAGAGTGAGACCCAGTACTTC. It translates to CASSPSQLQSETQYF.